This TCR beta chain is from a study of monozygotic twins with inflammatory bowel disease. Points from the study as a whole: The authors note that differing immunosuppressive treatments may have added variability to patient repertoires. Limited power may explain why concordant and discordant twins showed no difference in repertoire similarity.

Template switching added UMIs carrying a 6-nucleotide sample barcode. Two nested PCRs, run for approximately 16 and 9 cycles, were applied to TCRalpha and TCRbeta cDNA. Following a re-call of the 5' RACE reads, TCRdb has one entry per CDR3 protein and lacks DNA. This table lists a few hundred thousand distinct CDR3 sequences. Germline-derived CDR1 and CDR2 are MDHEN and SYDVKM. This CDR3 is built from 14 residues. Points on this clonotype: Its antigen is currently unknown.

The receptor was isolated from a human donor with ulcerative colitis or Crohn's disease, or a healthy co-twin of an affected twin (not recorded which). This sequence joins TRBV28 and TRBJ1-1. Source material: blood. The CDR3 sequence is CASSFSRMNTEAFF.